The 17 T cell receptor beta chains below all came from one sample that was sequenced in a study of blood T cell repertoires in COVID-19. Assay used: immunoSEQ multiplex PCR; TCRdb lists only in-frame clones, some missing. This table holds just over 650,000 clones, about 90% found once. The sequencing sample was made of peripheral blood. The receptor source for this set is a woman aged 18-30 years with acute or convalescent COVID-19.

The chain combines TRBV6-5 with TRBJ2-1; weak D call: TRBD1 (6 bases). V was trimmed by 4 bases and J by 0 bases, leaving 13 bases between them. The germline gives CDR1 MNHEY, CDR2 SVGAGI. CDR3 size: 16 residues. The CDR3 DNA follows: TGTGCCAGCAGTTCCAGGGGCTCCTTCTCCTACAATGAGCAGTTCTTC. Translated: CASSSRGSFSYNEQFF.

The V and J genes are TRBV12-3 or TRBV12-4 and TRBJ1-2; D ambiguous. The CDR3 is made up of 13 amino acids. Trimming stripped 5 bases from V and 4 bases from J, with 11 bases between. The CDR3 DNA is TGTGCCAGCAGTGTGAAGAGTATCTATGGCTACACCTTC. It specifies CASSVKSIYGYTF.

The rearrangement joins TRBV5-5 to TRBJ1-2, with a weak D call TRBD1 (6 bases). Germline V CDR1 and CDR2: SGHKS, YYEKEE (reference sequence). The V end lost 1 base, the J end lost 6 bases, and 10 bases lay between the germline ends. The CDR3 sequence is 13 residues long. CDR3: CASSLTGWDGYTF. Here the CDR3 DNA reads TGTGCCAGCAGCTTGACAGGGTGGGATGGCTACACCTTC. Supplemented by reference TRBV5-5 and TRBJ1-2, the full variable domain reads DAGVTQSPTHLIKTRGQQVTLRCSPISGHKSVSWYQQVLGQGPQFIFQYYEKEERGRGNFPDRFSARQFPNYSSELNVNALLLGDSALYLCASSLTGWDGYTFGSGTRLTVV.

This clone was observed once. CDR3 residues: CASSLRLAGLGFPHSYEQYF. The CDR3 DNA reads as TGTGCCAGCAGTTTGAGATTAGCGGGACTAGGATTCCCCCACTCCTACGAGCAGTACTTC. The gene calls are TRBV28 and TRBJ2-7, with 8 bases lining up with TRBD2. V lost 3 bases and J lost 0; bases outside the gene matches: 19. Per germline, CDR1 MDHEN and CDR2 SYDVKM. CDR3 length: 20 amino acids.

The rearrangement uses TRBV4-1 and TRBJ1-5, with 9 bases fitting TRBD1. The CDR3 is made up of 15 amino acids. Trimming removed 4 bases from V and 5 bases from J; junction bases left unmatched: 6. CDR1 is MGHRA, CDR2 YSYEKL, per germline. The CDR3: CASSLTGGVDQPQHF. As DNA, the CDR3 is TGCGCCAGCAGCCTGACAGGGGGAGTGGATCAGCCCCAGCATTTT.

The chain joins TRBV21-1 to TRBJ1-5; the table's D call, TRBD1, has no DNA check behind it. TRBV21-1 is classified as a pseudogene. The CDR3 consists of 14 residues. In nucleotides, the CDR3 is TGTGCCAGCAGCAGCCAGGGGGAGTATCAGCCCCAGCATTTT. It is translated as CASSSQGEYQPQHF.

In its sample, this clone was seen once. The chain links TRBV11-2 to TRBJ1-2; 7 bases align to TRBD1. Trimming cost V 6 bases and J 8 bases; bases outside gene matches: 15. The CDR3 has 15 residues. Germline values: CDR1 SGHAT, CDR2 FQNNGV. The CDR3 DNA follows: TGTGCCAGCAGTCAGTTCGCAGGGGGATTGAAAGGCTACACCTTC. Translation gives CASSQFAGGLKGYTF.

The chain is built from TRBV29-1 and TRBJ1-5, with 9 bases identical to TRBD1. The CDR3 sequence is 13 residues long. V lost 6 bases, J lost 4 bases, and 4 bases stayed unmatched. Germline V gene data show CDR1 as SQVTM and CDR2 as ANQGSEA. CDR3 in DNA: TGCAGCGTCTGGACAGGGGTAAATCAGCCCCAGCATTTT. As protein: CSVWTGVNQPQHF.

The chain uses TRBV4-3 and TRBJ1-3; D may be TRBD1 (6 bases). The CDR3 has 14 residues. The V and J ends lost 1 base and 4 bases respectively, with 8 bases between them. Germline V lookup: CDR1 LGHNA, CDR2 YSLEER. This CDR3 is CASSQVGAGNTIYF. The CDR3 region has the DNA TGCGCCAGCAGCCAAGTGGGGGCAGGAAACACCATATATTTT.

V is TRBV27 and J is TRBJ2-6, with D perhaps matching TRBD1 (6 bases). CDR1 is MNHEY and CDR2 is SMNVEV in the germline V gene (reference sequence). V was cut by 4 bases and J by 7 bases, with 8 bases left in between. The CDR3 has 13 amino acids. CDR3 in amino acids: CASSWGQANVLTF. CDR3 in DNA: TGTGCCAGCAGTTGGGGACAAGCCAACGTCCTGACTTTC.

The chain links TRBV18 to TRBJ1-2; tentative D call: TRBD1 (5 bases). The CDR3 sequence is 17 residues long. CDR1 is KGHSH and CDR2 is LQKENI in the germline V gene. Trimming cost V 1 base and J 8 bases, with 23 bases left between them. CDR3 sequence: CASSPQKDGPRGGGYTF. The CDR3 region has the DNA TGTGCCAGCTCACCACAAAAGGACGGACCGCGCGGGGGAGGCTACACCTTC.

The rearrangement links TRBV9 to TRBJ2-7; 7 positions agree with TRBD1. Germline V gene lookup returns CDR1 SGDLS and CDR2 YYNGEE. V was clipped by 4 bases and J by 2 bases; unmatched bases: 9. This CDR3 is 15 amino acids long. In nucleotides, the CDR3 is TGTGCCAGCAGCCCCGGGACAGCTCAACCCTACGAGCAGTACTTC. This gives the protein CASSPGTAQPYEQYF.

CDR3 nucleotide sequence: TGTGCCTGGAGTGTAAGGACAGGGGGCCCTCTTTCACCCCTCCACTTT. Translating it yields CAWSVRTGGPLSPLHF. The chain joins TRBV30 to TRBJ1-6; 11 bases are a match to TRBD1. With V trimmed by 0 bases and J by 9 bases, 7 bases remained unmatched. Germline CDR1 reads GTSNPN; CDR2 reads SVGIG (reference sequence). The CDR3 runs to 16 residues.

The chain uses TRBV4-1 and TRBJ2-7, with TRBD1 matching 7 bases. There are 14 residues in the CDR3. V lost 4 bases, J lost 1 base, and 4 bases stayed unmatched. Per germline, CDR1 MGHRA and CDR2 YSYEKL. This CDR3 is CASSPPGQSYEQYF. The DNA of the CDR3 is TGCGCCAGCAGCCCCCCGGGACAGTCCTACGAGCAGTACTTC.

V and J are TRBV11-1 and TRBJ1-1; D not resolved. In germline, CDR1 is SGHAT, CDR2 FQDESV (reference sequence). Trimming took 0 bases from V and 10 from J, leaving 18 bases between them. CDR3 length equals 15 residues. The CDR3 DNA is TGTGCCAGCAGCTTAGCAGTAGGAGGGCTCCGAGGAGCTTTCTTT. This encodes CASSLAVGGLRGAFF.

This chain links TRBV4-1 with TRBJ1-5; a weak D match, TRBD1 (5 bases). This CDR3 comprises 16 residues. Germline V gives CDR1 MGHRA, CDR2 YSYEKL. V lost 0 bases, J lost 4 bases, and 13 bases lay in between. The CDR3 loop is CASSQDRRGANQPQHF. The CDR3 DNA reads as TGCGCCAGCAGCCAAGATCGAAGGGGCGCAAATCAGCCCCAGCATTTT.

CDR3 sequence reads: CASSLGTGLGVFF. The CDR3 DNA sequence: TGCGCCAGCAGCTTGGGCACAGGCCTCGGTGTATTCTTT. The V and J genes are TRBV5-1 and TRBJ1-1, with a tentative D call TRBD1 (5 bases). Trimming removed 0 bases at V and 14 bases at J, with 17 bases between. The CDR3 has 13 residues. Germline V gene lookup returns CDR1 SGHRS and CDR2 YFSETQ. Full variable domain (missing parts from reference TRBV5-1 and TRBJ1-1): KAGVTQTPRYLIKTRGQQVTLSCSPISGHRSVSWYQQTPGQGLQFLFEYFSETQRNKGNFPGRFSGRQFSNSRSEMNVSTLELGDSALYLCASSLGTGLGVFFGQGTRLTVV.